This T cell receptor beta chain was found in a study of T cells after yellow fever vaccination (dated by TCRdb to the late 2010s). Describing the broader study: The SMART-Seq v4 Ultra Low Input RNA kit was used to prepare libraries from fractions with low cell numbers. Blood was collected at multiple timepoints before and after primary and secondary immunization, and bulk PBMC replicates and cell subsets were isolated. Bulk TCR alpha and beta repertoires were sequenced longitudinally to track T-cell clones before and after primary and booster YFV17D yellow fever vaccination. Two healthy male donors, one aged 18 to 29 and one aged 30 to 39 years, were included in the cohort. General conclusions and limits of the study: Computational filtering was required because FACS-sorted repertoires could contain abundant contaminating clonotypes from the bulk population. Compared with the primary T-cell response, the secondary T-cell response was faster but weaker, reaching its peak on day 5 rather than on day 15. After the booster, most clones that had expanded after primary vaccination were detected again (around 95% of CD4 and roughly 86% of CD8), suggesting broad maintenance of memory. Because the study included only a couple of donors, the extent to which the findings can be generalized is limited. A small fraction of clonotypes appeared in both the CD4 and CD8 compartments, likely as a result of convergent recombination.

Details on this clonotype: Its antigen is currently not known. There are no base qualities to consult, and no much larger clone falls within one base.

Sequenced using an Illumina NovaSeq 6000. TCR cDNA was made using 5'RACE template switching, a step that added a universal primer site and unique molecular identifiers. Priming of cDNA synthesis was performed from both the TCR alpha and TCR beta constant segments. Libraries were amplified in two PCR steps, with sample barcodes and sequencing adapters added in the second step. Sequencing of libraries was done on Illumina HiSeq 2500 (2x100 bp) or NovaSeq (2x150 bp). The authors' analysis ran thus. MIGEC handled demultiplexing of reads and collapsing into UMI consensus sequences, while MiXCR performed V(D)J alignment. Vaccine-responding clonotypes were defined with edgeR using replicate PBMC samples, requiring FDR below 0.01 and a log2 fold change above 5 up to day 15. CD4 or CD8 identity was assigned to each bulk clonotype according to whether the clonotype was present at higher abundance in the sequenced CD4 repertoire or the sequenced CD8 repertoire. TCRdb reran the public reads through fastp at Q25 and MiXCR, keeping productive beta chains. Duplicate CDR3 protein sequences are folded into a single record with the most common DNA and genes. The V and J calls and clone size are TCRdb's, not the authors'. This sample gives under 500,000 distinct CDR3 sequences in total; roughly a sixth of them show up just once. About a sixth of the sample is taken by the ten largest.

Taken from cysteine to phenylalanine, the CDR3 has 13 residues. Only CDR3 DNA remains: 39 bases, in frame from the first base. Via the germline V gene (reference sequence), CDR1 is SEHNR and CDR2 FQNEAQ. Trimming takes 1 base from V and 9 bases from J, and the germline ends sit 10 bases apart. Read against the paper, the sample's treatment or condition label means: live attenuated yellow fever vaccine strain. Two biological replicates of bulk PBMCs were collected at each blood-draw timepoint. A standard Ficoll-Paque protocol was used to isolate PBMCs from peripheral blood. TriZol was used to extract RNA from bulk PBMCs, from CD4 and CD8 fractions, and from dextramer-positive and dextramer-negative fractions.

The sequence came from a young man who received the YFV17D yellow fever vaccine. The source was PBMCs, collected before the yellow fever booster vaccination. The rearranged chain carries TRBV7-9 and TRBJ1-5; no D gene can be assigned with confidence. The CDR3 reads as follows: CASSLGRLRPQHF. The DNA sequence reads TGTGCCAGCAGCTTAGGCCGACTCCGGCCCCAGCATTTT.